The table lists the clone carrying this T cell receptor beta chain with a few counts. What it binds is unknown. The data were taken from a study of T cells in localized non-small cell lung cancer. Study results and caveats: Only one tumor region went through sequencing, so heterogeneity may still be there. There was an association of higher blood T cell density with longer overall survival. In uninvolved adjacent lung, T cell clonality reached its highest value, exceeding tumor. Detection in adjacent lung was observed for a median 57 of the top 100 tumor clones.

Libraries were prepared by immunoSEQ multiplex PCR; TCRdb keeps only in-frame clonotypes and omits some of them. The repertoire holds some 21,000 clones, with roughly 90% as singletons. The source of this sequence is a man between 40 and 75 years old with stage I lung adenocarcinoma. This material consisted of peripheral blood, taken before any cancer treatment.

The DNA for the CDR3 is TGTGCCAGCAGTTCCCTGCGATATAGCGGGGGGGGCATAGATACGCAGTATTTT. It yields the protein CASSSLRYSGGGIDTQYF. The V call is TRBV28, the J call TRBJ2-3; the match to TRBD2 covers 11 bases. The V gene's germline CDR1 is MDHEN and CDR2 SYDVKM. The CDR3 is made up of 18 amino acids. V dropped 4 bases and J dropped 5; count of bases not matched to a gene: 14.